Below are 31 T cell receptor beta chains sequenced from a single sample in a study of cytomegalovirus exposure and HLA in healthy donors. PCR used 60 Vbeta primers and 13 Jbeta primers. The protocol was immunoSEQ multiplex PCR, while the TCRdb copy is restricted to in-frame clones and leaves out a portion. The repertoire holds approximately 150,000 clones, with 75% to 80% as singletons. Sequencing was carried out using PBMCs. The receptors were sampled from a female donor in good health and CMV-seronegative.

This clone has a single count. The chain has TRBV30 and TRBJ1-5; the match to TRBD1 covers 7 bases. Germline V gene data show CDR1 as GTSNPN and CDR2 as SVGIG (reference sequence). The CDR3 has 13 residues. The V gene end was trimmed by 1 base and the J gene end by 5 bases; junction bases not matched to a gene: 2. As DNA, the CDR3 is TGTGCCTGGAGTGCAACAGGGGATCAGCCCCAGCATTTT. Its translation: CAWSATGDQPQHF.

This clone was seen a handful of times. The chain recombines TRBV6-4 with TRBJ1-1, with D possibly matching TRBD1 (5 bases). The CDR3 totals 15 residues. Germline CDR1 and CDR2: MRHNA and SNTAGT. V was trimmed by 6 bases and J by 1 base, leaving 15 bases between them. The CDR3 DNA reads TGTGCCAGCAGCCCTAACAGGCTGACGAACACTGAAGCTTTCTTT. Its translation is CASSPNRLTNTEAFF.

The chain carries TRBV5-8 and TRBJ1-4; D may be TRBD1 (5 bases). The CDR3 contains 14 residues. Between the trimmed V and J ends, which lost 2 bases and 8 bases, there was a span of 13 bases. Germline CDR1 is SGHTS and CDR2 is YDEGEE. CDR3 loop: CASSLGGAGEKLFF. In nucleotides, the CDR3 is TGTGCCAGCAGCTTAGGAGGGGCAGGGGAAAAACTGTTTTTT. Full variable domain (outside the CDR3, taken from reference TRBV5-8 and TRBJ1-4): EAGVTQSPTHLIKTRGQQATLRCSPISGHTSVYWYQQALGLGLQFLLWYDEGEERNRGNFPPRFSGRQFPNYSSELNVNALELEDSALYLCASSLGGAGEKLFFGSGTQLSVL.

The chain employs TRBV19 and TRBJ1-1; 11 bases agree with TRBD1. V shed 5 bases and J 5 bases; nucleotides not matched to a gene: 7. The germline V gene encodes CDR1 LNHDA and CDR2 SQIVND (reference sequence). The CDR3 has 15 amino acids. This CDR3 is CASSLLGTGGTEAFF. The CDR3 region has the DNA TGTGCCAGTAGTCTTCTCGGGACAGGGGGGACTGAAGCTTTCTTT.

This chain links TRBV27 with TRBJ2-6, with TRBD2 identical over 7 bases. Looked up from germline, CDR1 is MNHEY and CDR2 is SMNVEV (reference sequence). This CDR3 region has 17 residues. Unmatched junction bases numbered 9, after V lost 7 bases and J lost 0 bases. The DNA for the CDR3 is TGTGCCAGCAAAGAGCGGGGAACGACCTCTGGGGCCAACGTCCTGACTTTC. This translates into CASKERGTTSGANVLTF.

The chain joins TRBV6-5 to TRBJ2-5; TRBD1 is a possible D gene (6 bases). Trimming took 5 bases from V and 5 from J, leaving 12 bases between them. This CDR3 contains 13 residues. From germline, CDR1 is MNHEY and CDR2 SVGAGI. The CDR3 sequence: CASSSGQRETQYF. CDR3 sequence (DNA): TGTGCCAGCAGTAGTGGACAGCGGGAGACCCAGTACTTC.

This clone was detected only a few times. The chain carries TRBV10-3 and TRBJ1-2, with D uncertain. The V and J ends lost 2 bases and 7 bases respectively, with 11 bases between them. Germline values: CDR1 ENHRY, CDR2 SYGVKD. The CDR3 contains 13 residues. This CDR3 reads CAISEAIPSGYTF. CDR3 nucleotide sequence: TGTGCCATCAGTGAGGCGATTCCTAGTGGCTACACCTTC.

The chain has TRBV6-5 and TRBJ1-1; D perhaps matches TRBD1 (6 bases). The germline V gene encodes CDR1 MNHEY and CDR2 SVGAGI. CDR3 length: 12 amino acids. V was pared by 6 bases and J by 4 bases, with 9 bases between. CDR3 DNA sequence: TGTGCCAGCAGAATACAGGGCACTGAAGCTTTCTTT. Its translation is CASRIQGTEAFF.

The J gene is TRBJ2-7, the V gene TRBV19; D perhaps matches TRBD2 (5 bases). This CDR3 region has 13 residues. V dropped 5 bases and J dropped 6 bases, with 14 bases sitting between them. The germline gives CDR1 LNHDA, CDR2 SQIVND (reference sequence). CDR3 bases: TGTGCCAGTAGTTCCCTCGGACTCTCCGAGCAGTACTTC. This translates into CASSSLGLSEQYF.

This sequence joins TRBV9 and TRBJ1-2, with 7 bases fitting TRBD1. J lost 8 bases, V lost 3 bases, and 13 bases had no gene match. Germline lookup yields CDR1 SGDLS and CDR2 YYNGEE. The CDR3 spans 15 residues. The CDR3 here is CASSASDRSTWGYTF. The DNA of the CDR3 is TGTGCCAGCAGCGCTTCGGACAGGTCTACCTGGGGCTACACCTTC.

This chain connects TRBV7-3 to TRBJ1-2; 11 bases agree with TRBD1. Unmatched junction bases numbered 3, after V lost 2 bases and J lost 7 bases. This CDR3 is built from 14 residues. Germline-derived CDR1 and CDR2 are SGHTA and FQGTGA. For the CDR3, the DNA is TGTGCCAGCAGCTTAGGACAGGGGGCGAGTGGCTACACCTTC. Translation gives CASSLGQGASGYTF.

The chain uses TRBV29-1 and TRBJ2-3; a weak D match, TRBD1 (5 bases). Germline CDR1 SQVTM, CDR2 ANQGSEA. The CDR3 loop spans 14 amino acids. V lost 4 bases, J lost 6 bases, and 17 bases lay in between. CDR3: CSVGTIGRADTQYF. The CDR3 nucleotides read TGCAGCGTTGGTACTATAGGCAGGGCGGATACGCAGTATTTT.

The V call is TRBV30, the J call TRBJ1-1; D perhaps matches TRBD1 (6 bases). This CDR3 contains 15 residues. Germline V gene data show CDR1 as GTSNPN and CDR2 as SVGIG (reference sequence). V gave up 4 bases and J gave up 4 bases, with 19 bases separating them. The CDR3 region has the DNA TGTGCCTGGAAGTGGGCAGGGGCGTTGCCCACTGAAGCTTTCTTT. Translated: CAWKWAGALPTEAFF.

This clone turned up a few times. J is TRBJ2-7 and V is TRBV7-9; a weak D match, TRBD2 (5 bases). V was cut by 4 bases and J by 3 bases, with 7 bases left in between. Per germline, CDR1 SEHNR and CDR2 FQNEAQ (reference sequence). This CDR3 comprises 12 residues. CDR3 in DNA: TGTGCCAGCAGCTCCACTAGCTACGAGCAGTACTTC. As protein: CASSSTSYEQYF.

The rearrangement links TRBV29-1 to TRBJ1-1, with a weak D call TRBD1 (5 bases). CDR3 length: 13 residues. Germline-derived CDR1 and CDR2 are SQVTM and ANQGSEA. CDR3 nucleotide sequence: TGCAGTACCGACCGGGGGGGGAACACTGAAGCTTTCTTT. Translating it yields CSTDRGGNTEAFF. The whole variable domain, remainder taken from reference TRBV29-1 and TRBJ1-1, is SAVISQKPSRDICQRGTSLTIQCQVDSQVTMMFWYRQQPGQSLTLIATANQGSEATYESGFVIDKFPISRPNLTFSTLTVSNMSPEDSSIYLCSTDRGGNTEAFFGQGTRLTVV.

V gene TRBV5-5 combines with J gene TRBJ2-3; 11 bases fit TRBD2. The CDR3 length is 16 residues. Trimming at V came to 0 bases and at J to 4 bases, leaving 4 bases not matched to a gene. CDR1 is SGHKS, CDR2 YYEKEE, per germline (reference sequence). The DNA of the CDR3 is TGTGCCAGCAGCTTGGCGCTAGCGGGGGGTCCAGATACGCAGTATTTT. It codes for CASSLALAGGPDTQYF.

Regarding this clone: One junction end does not reproduce the germline sequence, and a read error may be involved. This rearrangement joins TRBV15 to TRBJ1-2; D possibly corresponds to TRBD1 (5 bases). The CDR3 covers 13 residues. The germline CDR1 and CDR2 sequences are LNHNV and YYDKDF (reference sequence). The CDR3 nucleotides are TGTGCCACCAGCAGAGCGGGGGGTGGATTACTACACTTC. As protein: CATSRAGGGLLHF.

This chain joins TRBV6-1 and TRBJ2-7; no clear D gene. Trimming took off 3 bases at V and 5 bases at J, with 8 bases between the two ends. Germline V gene sequence: CDR1 MNHNS, CDR2 SASEGT. CDR3 length: 12 amino acids. The CDR3 nucleotides are TGTGCCAGCAGTGATACTACGGACGAGCAGTACTTC. Its translation: CASSDTTDEQYF.

The chain carries TRBV7-9 and TRBJ1-4; D perhaps matches TRBD1 (5 bases). V shed 5 bases and J shed 3 bases, with 10 bases lying between them. CDR1 and CDR2 (germline): SEHNR, FQNEAQ (reference sequence). CDR3 length: 14 amino acids. Written as DNA, the CDR3 is TGTGCCAGCAGCCGACAGCAAGCTAATGAAAAACTGTTTTTT. Translated: CASSRQQANEKLFF. Combining the CDR3 with reference TRBV7-9 and TRBJ1-4 gives the whole variable domain DTGVSQNPRHKITKRGQNVTFRCDPISEHNRLYWYRQTLGQGPEFLTYFQNEAQLEKSRLLSDRFSAERPKGSFSTLEIQRTEQGDSAMYLCASSRQQANEKLFFGSGTQLSVL.

This clone appeared once. V gene TRBV7-7 combines with J gene TRBJ2-2, with D maybe TRBD1 (6 bases). The germline V gene has CDR1 SSHAT and CDR2 FNYEAQ (reference sequence). The length of the CDR3 is 12 residues. The CDR3 sequence is CATQGNTGELFF. The CDR3 DNA is TGTGCTACACAGGGGAACACCGGGGAGCTGTTTTTT.

This clone was counted a few times. The gene calls are TRBV7-9 and TRBJ1-3; no firm D call. The CDR3 loop spans 15 amino acids. V lost 5 bases, J lost 2 bases, and 13 bases lay in between. Germline CDR1 is SEHNR and CDR2 is FQNEAQ (reference sequence). CDR3 amino acids: CASSPAVGTGNTIYF. CDR3 DNA: TGTGCCAGCAGCCCTGCGGTCGGGACTGGAAACACCATATATTTT.

V usage is TRBV9 and J usage is TRBJ1-4, with D hard to call. Germline V gives CDR1 SGDLS, CDR2 YYNGEE. Trimming removed 3 bases at V and 13 bases at J, with 16 bases between. There are 13 residues in the CDR3. As DNA, the CDR3 is TGTGCCAGCAGCGATTTAATGGCTGGGAGACTGTTTTTT. Translated: CASSDLMAGRLFF. Supplemented by reference TRBV9 and TRBJ1-4, the full variable domain reads DSGVTQTPKHLITATGQRVTLRCSPRSGDLSVYWYQQSLDQGLQFLIQYYNGEERAKGNILERFSAQQFPDLHSELNLSSLELGDSALYFCASSDLMAGRLFFGSGTQLSVL.

This clone occurred a few times. The chain joins TRBV9 to TRBJ1-1; D is perhaps TRBD1 (5 bases). The CDR3 sequence is 15 residues long. Germline CDR1 is SGDLS and CDR2 is YYNGEE. Trimming stripped 0 bases from V and 0 bases from J, with 9 bases between. CDR3 DNA: TGTGCCAGCAGCGTAGAAACAGGCATGAACACTGAAGCTTTCTTT. Its translation is CASSVETGMNTEAFF.

J is TRBJ2-7 and V is TRBV7-6; 11 bases are shared with TRBD1. From germline, CDR1 is SGHVS and CDR2 FNYEAQ. After removal of 1 base from V and 6 bases from J, the junction contained 2 bases not matched to a gene. The CDR3 sequence is 14 residues long. CDR3 nucleotides: TGTGCCAGCAGCTTAGGGGACAGGGGGAGCGAGCAGTACTTC. Translation gives CASSLGDRGSEQYF.

V is TRBV28 and J is TRBJ1-3, with 8 nucleotides matching TRBD1. The CDR3 covers 17 residues. Germline V gene lookup returns CDR1 MDHEN and CDR2 SYDVKM. With 5 bases clipped from V and 4 bases from J, the junction kept 13 bases outside the gene matches. CDR3 coding DNA: TGTGCCAGCAGTCCCCCAGGACAGGGAAGAGAAGGAAACACCATATATTTT. It specifies CASSPPGQGREGNTIYF.

With regard to this clone: The identical CDR3 is also encoded by other nucleotide sequences in the sample. This chain joins TRBV25-1 and TRBJ2-3, with 7 bases aligning to TRBD2. The V gene end was trimmed by 10 bases and the J gene end by 5 bases; junction bases not matched to a gene: 18. Germline-derived CDR1 and CDR2 are MGHDK and SYGVNS. The length of the CDR3 is 16 residues. The CDR3 sequence: CATKDGAGTLLDTQYF. DNA for the CDR3: TGTGCCACCAAAGACGGAGCGGGAACCCTCTTAGATACGCAGTATTTT. The complete variable domain, with remaining parts taken from reference TRBV25-1 and TRBJ2-3, reads EADIYQTPRYLVIGTGKKITLECSQTMGHDKMYWYQQDPGMELHLIHYSYGVNSTEKGDLSSESTVSRIRTEHFPLTLESARPSHTSQYLCATKDGAGTLLDTQYFGPGTRLTVL.

This rearrangement joins TRBV7-9 to TRBJ2-7; D is undetermined. CDR1 and CDR2 from the germline V gene are SEHNR and FQNEAQ (reference sequence). Trimming cost V 4 bases and J 1 base, with 5 bases left between them. The CDR3 is made up of 12 amino acids. CDR3 region: CASSYTSYEQYF. The CDR3, as DNA: TGTGCCAGCAGCTATACATCCTACGAGCAGTACTTC.

The chain couples TRBV19 to TRBJ1-2; D perhaps matches TRBD1 (6 bases). The CDR3 spans 15 residues. Between the trimmed V and J ends, which lost 3 bases and 0 bases, there was a span of 11 bases. Germline V lookup: CDR1 LNHDA, CDR2 SQIVND (reference sequence). DNA for the CDR3: TGTGCCAGTAGTATTCCCAGGGGACCTAACTATGGCTACACCTTC. Amino acids: CASSIPRGPNYGYTF.

The chain is built from TRBV6-5 and TRBJ2-1; perhaps TRBD2 as D (5 bases). Germline V gives CDR1 MNHEY, CDR2 SVGAGI. The CDR3 consists of 14 residues. Trimming took 6 bases from V and 4 from J, leaving 13 bases between them. The CDR3 DNA reads TGTGCCAGCAGCCTTCTTACTAGTTACAATGAGCAGTTCTTC. Its translation is CASSLLTSYNEQFF.

This chain joins TRBV5-1 and TRBJ2-1; TRBD2 aligns across 8 bases. CDR3 length: 15 amino acids. Losses at the gene ends were 4 bases for V and 7 bases for J; bases not matched to a gene: 10. The V gene's germline CDR1 is SGHRS and CDR2 YFSETQ. As DNA, the CDR3 is TGCGCCAGCAGCGCGCTAGACGGGGGGGGAAATGAGCAGTTCTTC. Translating gives CASSALDGGGNEQFF.

The chain joins TRBV2 to TRBJ2-7; TRBD1 matches at 10 bases. The trim removed 7 bases at V and 5 bases at J, leaving 11 bases unmatched. The CDR3 runs to 15 residues. Germline V gives CDR1 SNHLY, CDR2 FYNNEI. CDR3 region: CASTVGGTGVHEQYF. DNA of the CDR3: TGTGCCAGCACGGTCGGGGGGACAGGGGTCCACGAGCAGTACTTC.